These 15 T cell receptor beta chains came from one sample sequenced in a study of blood T cell repertoires in COVID-19. The repertoire was sequenced with immunoSEQ multiplex PCR; TCRdb's copy has only in-frame clones and lacks some. The top ten hold approximately 5.3% of the sample, which has roughly 330,000 clones, approximately 87% seen once. Input material: PBMCs or T cells enriched from blood (not recorded which). All receptors derive from a woman younger than 45 who had recovered from COVID-19.

The V and J genes are TRBV2 and TRBJ1-2; no firm D call. The CDR3 extends over 11 amino acids. The V gene lost 6 bases and the J gene lost 3 bases, with 5 bases spanning the gap. The germline gives CDR1 SNHLY, CDR2 FYNNEI. The CDR3 loop reads CASSVYYGYTF. The CDR3 nucleotides are TGTGCCAGCAGCGTGTACTATGGCTACACCTTC. The full variable domain, with the rest looked up from reference TRBV2 and TRBJ1-2, is EPEVTQTPSHQVTQMGQEVILRCVPISNHLYFYWYRQILGQKVEFLVSFYNNEISEKSEIFDDQFSVERPDGSNFTLKIRSTKLEDSAMYFCASSVYYGYTFGSGTRLTVV.

The chain uses TRBV6-5 and TRBJ2-1; 12 bases match TRBD2. Germline V lookup: CDR1 MNHEY, CDR2 SVGAGI. The V segment lost 7 bases and the J segment 4 bases; nucleotides outside the gene matches: 5. The CDR3 covers 15 residues. The CDR3, as DNA: TGTGCCAGCATCCTGGGACTAGCGGGTTACAATGAGCAGTTCTTC. It translates to CASILGLAGYNEQFF.

The chain recombines TRBV2 with TRBJ1-3; 8 bases match TRBD1. The germline CDR1 and CDR2 sequences are SNHLY and FYNNEI. The ends lost 6 bases at V and 2 bases at J; junction bases unmatched: 0. CDR3 size: 13 residues. CDR3: CASRDRAGNTIYF. As DNA, the CDR3 is TGTGCCAGCAGGGACAGGGCTGGAAACACCATATATTTT.

The chain couples TRBV6-6 to TRBJ2-1, with 11 bases matching TRBD2. Losses at the gene ends were 5 bases for V and 3 bases for J; bases not matched to a gene: 9. The CDR3 loop spans 17 amino acids. Germline lookup yields CDR1 MNHNY and CDR2 SVGAGI (reference sequence). CDR3 coding DNA: TGTGCCAGCAGTCGCTCTTTTCTAGCGGGGGGCTACAATGAGCAGTTCTTC. It translates to CASSRSFLAGGYNEQFF.

The V and J genes are TRBV27 and TRBJ2-5; maybe TRBD2 (5 bases). Germline values: CDR1 MNHEY, CDR2 SMNVEV (reference sequence). V dropped 5 bases and J dropped 5 bases, with 18 bases sitting between them. This CDR3 contains 15 residues. CDR3: CASSPSFDTGETQYF. The CDR3 DNA reads TGTGCCAGCAGTCCGAGCTTCGACACGGGGGAGACCCAGTACTTC.

The genes are TRBV9 and TRBJ1-2; 10 positions match TRBD1. V shed 4 bases, J shed 4 bases, and the junction held 7 bases outside the gene matches. This CDR3 has 15 residues. The germline gives CDR1 SGDLS, CDR2 YYNGEE. CDR3 sequence reads: CASSPGTGDAYGYTF. CDR3 bases: TGTGCCAGCAGCCCAGGGACAGGGGATGCCTATGGCTACACCTTC.

The chain joins TRBV30 to TRBJ1-2, with TRBD1 identical over 7 bases. The CDR3 is 13 amino acids. Germline V gives CDR1 GTSNPN, CDR2 SVGIG (reference sequence). The V and J ends lost 0 bases and 6 bases, in that order; junction bases with no gene match: 4. Here the CDR3 reads CAWSVGQGDGYTF. Written as DNA, the CDR3 is TGTGCCTGGAGTGTGGGGCAGGGGGATGGCTACACCTTC.

The rearrangement uses TRBV6-2 or TRBV6-3 and TRBJ1-1; tentatively, D is TRBD1 (6 bases). From germline, CDR1 is MNHEY and CDR2 SVGEGT. The V end lost 5 bases, the J end lost 4 bases, and 17 bases lay between the germline ends. This CDR3 has 15 amino acids. CDR3 DNA sequence: TGTGCCAGCAGTACCCTCCGGGGGGCCGGCACTGAAGCTTTCTTT. As protein: CASSTLRGAGTEAFF.

This sequence joins TRBV19 and TRBJ1-4; D is possibly TRBD1 (6 bases). Germline V CDR1 and CDR2: LNHDA, SQIVND (reference sequence). The CDR3 covers 15 residues. Trimming cost V 2 bases and J 8 bases, with 15 bases left between them. The CDR3 reads CASSIWTGQGEKLFF. CDR3 bases: TGTGCCAGTAGTATATGGACGGGTCAGGGGGAAAAACTGTTTTTT. Full variable domain (remainder filled in from reference TRBV19 and TRBJ1-4): DGGITQSPKYLFRKEGQNVTLSCEQNLNHDAMYWYRQDPGQGLRLIYYSQIVNDFQKGDIAEGYSVSREKKESFPLTVTSAQKNPTAFYLCASSIWTGQGEKLFFGSGTQLSVL.

The rearrangement links TRBV6-1 to TRBJ2-5; 10 bases fit TRBD1. Germline CDR1 reads MNHNS; CDR2 reads SASEGT. The CDR3 runs 15 residues. V lost 3 bases, J lost 4 bases, and 5 bases stayed unmatched. The CDR3 loop is CASSEEGTGVETQYF. CDR3 DNA sequence: TGTGCCAGCAGTGAGGAAGGGACAGGGGTAGAGACCCAGTACTTC.

The chain uses TRBV29-1 and TRBJ2-7; a weak D match, TRBD2 (6 bases). The CDR3 sequence is 12 residues long. Germline V gene data show CDR1 as SQVTM and CDR2 as ANQGSEA. Trimming removed 7 bases from V and 2 bases from J, with 12 bases in between. CDR3 amino acids: CSGRDSTYEQYF. The CDR3 DNA reads TGCAGCGGCAGGGACTCCACCTACGAGCAGTACTTC.

This clone was recorded a few times. V and J are TRBV3-1 (or the pseudogene TRBV3-2) and TRBJ1-2, with 7 bases that match TRBD1. Germline lookup yields CDR1 LGHDT and CDR2 YNNKEL (reference sequence). With V trimmed by 6 bases and J by 5 bases, 3 bases remained unmatched. CDR3 length: 12 amino acids. The CDR3 region is CASRLTGYGYTF. CDR3 nucleotide sequence: TGTGCCAGCAGGCTGACAGGGTATGGCTACACCTTC.

The chain combines TRBV19 with TRBJ1-6, with TRBD1 as a possible D gene (5 bases). Deletions cut 6 bases from V and 8 bases from J, with 17 bases between. CDR1 is LNHDA and CDR2 is SQIVND in the germline V gene (reference sequence). The CDR3 sequence is 15 residues long. CDR3 in DNA: TGTGCCAGTAGCGTTGGACAAACGGCACATTCACCCCTCCACTTT. As protein: CASSVGQTAHSPLHF.

The V call is TRBV19, the J call TRBJ1-4, with 7 bases matching TRBD1. CDR1 and CDR2 (germline): LNHDA, SQIVND (reference sequence). This CDR3 is built from 15 residues. Unmatched junction bases numbered 2, after V lost 4 bases and J lost 0 bases. Here the CDR3 DNA reads TGTGCCAGTAGTAAAGGGGGCGCAACTAATGAAAAACTGTTTTTT. It translates to CASSKGGATNEKLFF.

The CDR3 loop reads CASSQEGWGFDTEAFF. CDR3 DNA sequence: TGTGCCAGCAGCCAAGAGGGATGGGGCTTCGACACTGAAGCTTTCTTT. The rearrangement links TRBV14 to TRBJ1-1, with D possibly TRBD1 on 5 matching bases. Trimming removed 0 bases from V and 3 bases from J, with 14 bases in between. Per the germline V gene, CDR1 is SGHDN and CDR2 is FVKESK. The CDR3 spans 16 residues.